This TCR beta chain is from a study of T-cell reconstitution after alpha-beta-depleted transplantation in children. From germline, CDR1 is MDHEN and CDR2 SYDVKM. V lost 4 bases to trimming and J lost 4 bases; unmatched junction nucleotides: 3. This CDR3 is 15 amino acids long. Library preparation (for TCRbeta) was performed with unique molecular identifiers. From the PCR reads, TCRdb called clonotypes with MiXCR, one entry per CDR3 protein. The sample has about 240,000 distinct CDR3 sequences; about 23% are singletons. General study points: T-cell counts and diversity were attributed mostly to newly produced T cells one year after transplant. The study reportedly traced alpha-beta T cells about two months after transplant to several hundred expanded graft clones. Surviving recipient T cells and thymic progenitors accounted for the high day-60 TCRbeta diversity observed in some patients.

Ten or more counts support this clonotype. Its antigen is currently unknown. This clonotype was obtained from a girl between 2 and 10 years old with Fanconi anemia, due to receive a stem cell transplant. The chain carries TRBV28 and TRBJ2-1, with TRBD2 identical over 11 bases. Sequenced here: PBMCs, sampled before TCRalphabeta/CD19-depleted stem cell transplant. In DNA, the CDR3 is TGTGCCAGCAGTTGGGGACTAGCGGAATACAATGAGCAGTTCTTC. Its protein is CASSWGLAEYNEQFF.